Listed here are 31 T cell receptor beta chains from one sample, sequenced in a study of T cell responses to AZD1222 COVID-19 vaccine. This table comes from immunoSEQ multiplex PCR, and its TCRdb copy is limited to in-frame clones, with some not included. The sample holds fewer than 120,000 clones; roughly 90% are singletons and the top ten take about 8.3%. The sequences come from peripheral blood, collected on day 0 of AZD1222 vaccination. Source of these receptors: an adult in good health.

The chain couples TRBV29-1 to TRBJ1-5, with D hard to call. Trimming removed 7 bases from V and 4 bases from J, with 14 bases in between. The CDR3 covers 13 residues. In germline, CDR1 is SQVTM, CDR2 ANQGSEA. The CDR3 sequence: CSAPPPVNQPQHF. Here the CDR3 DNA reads TGCAGCGCTCCTCCGCCGGTTAATCAGCCCCAGCATTTT.

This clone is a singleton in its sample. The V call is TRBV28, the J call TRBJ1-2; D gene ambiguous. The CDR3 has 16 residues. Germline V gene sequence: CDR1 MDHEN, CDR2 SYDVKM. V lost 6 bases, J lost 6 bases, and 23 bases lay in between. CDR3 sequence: CASSIYIGQERDGYTF. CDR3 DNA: TGTGCCAGCAGCATTTATATCGGGCAGGAGAGAGATGGCTACACCTTC.

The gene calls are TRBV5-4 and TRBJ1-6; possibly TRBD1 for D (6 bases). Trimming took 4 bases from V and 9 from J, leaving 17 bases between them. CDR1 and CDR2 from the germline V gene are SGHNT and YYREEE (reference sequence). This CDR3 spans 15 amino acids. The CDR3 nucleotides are TGTGCCAGCAGCCTTATGGGGGCGGACTCTTCACCCCTCCACTTT. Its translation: CASSLMGADSSPLHF.

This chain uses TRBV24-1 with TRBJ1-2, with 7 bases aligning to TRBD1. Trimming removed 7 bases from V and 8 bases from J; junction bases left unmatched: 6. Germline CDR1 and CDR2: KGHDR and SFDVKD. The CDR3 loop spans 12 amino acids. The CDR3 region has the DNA TGTGCCACCAGAGGACAGGAAAAGGGCTACACCTTC. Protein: CATRGQEKGYTF.

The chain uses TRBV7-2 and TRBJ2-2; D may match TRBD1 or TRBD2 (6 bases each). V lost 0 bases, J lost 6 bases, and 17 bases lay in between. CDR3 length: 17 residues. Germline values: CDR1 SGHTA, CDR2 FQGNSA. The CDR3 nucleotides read TGTGCCAGCAGCTTAGCCCCTGGCGGAGGGGGACCCGGGGAGCTGTTTTTT. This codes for CASSLAPGGGGPGELFF. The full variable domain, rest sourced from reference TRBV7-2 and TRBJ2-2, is GAGVSQSPSNKVTEKGKDVELRCDPISGHTALYWYRQSLGQGLEFLIYFQGNSAPDKSGLPSDRFSAERTGGSVSTLTIQRTQQEDSAVYLCASSLAPGGGGPGELFFGEGSRLTVL.

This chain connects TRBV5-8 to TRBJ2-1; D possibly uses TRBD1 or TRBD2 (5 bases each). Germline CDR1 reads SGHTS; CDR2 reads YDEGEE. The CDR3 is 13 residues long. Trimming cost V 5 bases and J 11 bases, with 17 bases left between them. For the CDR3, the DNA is TGTGCCAGCAGGACCGGGACCATCAGGAAGCAGTTCTTC. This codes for CASRTGTIRKQFF.

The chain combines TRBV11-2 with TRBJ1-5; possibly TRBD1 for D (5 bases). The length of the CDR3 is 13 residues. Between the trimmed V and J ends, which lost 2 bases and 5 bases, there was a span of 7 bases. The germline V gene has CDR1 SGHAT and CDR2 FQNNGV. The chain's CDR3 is CASSLWGDQPQHF. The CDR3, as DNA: TGTGCCAGCAGCTTATGGGGGGATCAGCCCCAGCATTTT.

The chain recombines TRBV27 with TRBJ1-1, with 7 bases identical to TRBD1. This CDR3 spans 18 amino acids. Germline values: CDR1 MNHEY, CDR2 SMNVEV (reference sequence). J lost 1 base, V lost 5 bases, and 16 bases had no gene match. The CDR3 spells CASSPISRQGVGNTEAFF. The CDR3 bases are TGTGCCAGCAGTCCGATCAGTCGGCAGGGGGTGGGGAACACTGAAGCTTTCTTT.

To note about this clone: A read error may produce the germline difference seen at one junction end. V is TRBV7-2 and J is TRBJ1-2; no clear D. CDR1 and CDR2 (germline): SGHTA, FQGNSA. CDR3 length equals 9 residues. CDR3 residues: CASSPRTLF. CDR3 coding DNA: TGTGCCAGCAGCCCAAGGACCCTCTTC. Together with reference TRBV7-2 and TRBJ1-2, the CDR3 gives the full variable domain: GAGVSQSPSNKVTEKGKDVELRCDPISGHTALYWYRQSLGQGLEFLIYFQGNSAPDKSGLPSDRFSAERTGGSVSTLTIQRTQQEDSAVYLCASSPRTLFGSGTRLTVV.

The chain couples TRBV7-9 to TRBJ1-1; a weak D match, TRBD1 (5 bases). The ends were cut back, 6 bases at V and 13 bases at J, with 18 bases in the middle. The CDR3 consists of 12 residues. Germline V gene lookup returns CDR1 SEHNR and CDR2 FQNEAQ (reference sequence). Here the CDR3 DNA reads TGTGCCAGCAGGACGGGACGTTCCCCCTATTTCTTT. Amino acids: CASRTGRSPYFF.

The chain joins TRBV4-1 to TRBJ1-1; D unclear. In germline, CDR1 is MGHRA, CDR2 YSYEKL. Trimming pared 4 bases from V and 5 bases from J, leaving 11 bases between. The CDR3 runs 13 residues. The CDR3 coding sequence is TGCGCCAGCAGCCTTCGGATCGGAACTGAAGCTTTCTTT. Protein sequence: CASSLRIGTEAFF.

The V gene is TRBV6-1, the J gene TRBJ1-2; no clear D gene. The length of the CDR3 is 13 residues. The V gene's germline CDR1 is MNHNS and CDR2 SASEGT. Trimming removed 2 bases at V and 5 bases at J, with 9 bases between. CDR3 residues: CASSELGNYGYTF. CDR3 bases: TGTGCCAGCAGTGAACTAGGGAATTATGGCTACACCTTC.

The CDR3 coding sequence is TGTGCCAGCAGGAAGCAACGGAGCTCCTATAATTCACCCCTCCACTTT. Translated, it gives CASRKQRSSYNSPLHF. The rearrangement uses TRBV28 and TRBJ1-6; D not certain. CDR3 size: 16 residues. Trimming shortened V by 6 bases and J by 0 bases, and 12 bases separated the two germline ends. Germline CDR1 is MDHEN and CDR2 is SYDVKM.

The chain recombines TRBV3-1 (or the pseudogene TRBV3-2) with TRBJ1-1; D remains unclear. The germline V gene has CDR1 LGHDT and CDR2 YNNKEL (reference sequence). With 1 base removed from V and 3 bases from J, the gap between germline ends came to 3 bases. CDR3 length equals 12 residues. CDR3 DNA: TGTGCCAGCAGCCAAGTTTACACTGAAGCTTTCTTT. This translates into CASSQVYTEAFF.

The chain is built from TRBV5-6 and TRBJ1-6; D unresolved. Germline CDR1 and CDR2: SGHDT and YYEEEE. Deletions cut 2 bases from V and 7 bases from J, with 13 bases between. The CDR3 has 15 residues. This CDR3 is CASSFLPGSNSPLHF. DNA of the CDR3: TGTGCCAGCAGCTTTCTCCCGGGTTCCAATTCACCCCTCCACTTT.

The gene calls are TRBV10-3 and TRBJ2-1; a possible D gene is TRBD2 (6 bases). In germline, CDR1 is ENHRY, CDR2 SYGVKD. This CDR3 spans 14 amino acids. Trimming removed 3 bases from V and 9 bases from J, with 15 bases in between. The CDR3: CAISERVQGGEQFF. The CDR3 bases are TGTGCCATCAGTGAACGGGTCCAGGGAGGTGAGCAGTTCTTC.

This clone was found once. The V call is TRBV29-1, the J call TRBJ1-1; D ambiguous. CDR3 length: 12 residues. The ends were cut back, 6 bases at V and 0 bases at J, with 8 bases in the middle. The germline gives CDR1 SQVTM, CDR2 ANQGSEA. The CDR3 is CSVVIMNTEAFF. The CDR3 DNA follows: TGCAGCGTCGTTATTATGAACACTGAAGCTTTCTTT.

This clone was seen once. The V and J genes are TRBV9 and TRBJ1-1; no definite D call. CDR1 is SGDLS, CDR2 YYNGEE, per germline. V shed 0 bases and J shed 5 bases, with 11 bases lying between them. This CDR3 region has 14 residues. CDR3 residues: CASSVAGIGTEAFF. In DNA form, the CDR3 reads TGTGCCAGCAGCGTAGCCGGGATCGGGACTGAAGCTTTCTTT.

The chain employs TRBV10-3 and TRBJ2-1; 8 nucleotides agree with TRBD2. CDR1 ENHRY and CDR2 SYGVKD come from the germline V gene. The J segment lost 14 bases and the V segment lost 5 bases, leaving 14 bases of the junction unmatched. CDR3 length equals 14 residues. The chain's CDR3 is CAISTLSGGREEFF. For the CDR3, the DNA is TGTGCCATCAGTACCCTCAGCGGGGGCCGCGAGGAGTTCTTC.

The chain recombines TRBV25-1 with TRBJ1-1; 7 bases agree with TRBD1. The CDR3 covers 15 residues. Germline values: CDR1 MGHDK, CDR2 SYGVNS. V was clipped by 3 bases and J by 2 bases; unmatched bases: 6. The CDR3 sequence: CASSDRTGDNTEAFF. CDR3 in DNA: TGTGCCAGCAGTGATCGAACAGGGGATAACACTGAAGCTTTCTTT. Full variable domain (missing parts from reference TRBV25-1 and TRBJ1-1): EADIYQTPRYLVIGTGKKITLECSQTMGHDKMYWYQQDPGMELHLIHYSYGVNSTEKGDLSSESTVSRIRTEHFPLTLESARPSHTSQYLCASSDRTGDNTEAFFGQGTRLTVV.

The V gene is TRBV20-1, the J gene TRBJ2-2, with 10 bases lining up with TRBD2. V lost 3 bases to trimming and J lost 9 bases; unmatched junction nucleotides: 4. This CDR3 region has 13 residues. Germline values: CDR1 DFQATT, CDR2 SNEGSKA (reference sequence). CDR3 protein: CSASGSGGRELFF. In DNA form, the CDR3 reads TGCAGTGCTAGTGGTAGCGGGGGGCGGGAGCTGTTTTTT.

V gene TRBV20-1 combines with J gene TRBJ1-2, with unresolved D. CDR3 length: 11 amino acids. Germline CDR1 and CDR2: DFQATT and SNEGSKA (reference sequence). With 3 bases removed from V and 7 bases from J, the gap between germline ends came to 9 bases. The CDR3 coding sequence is TGCAGTGCTAGCCAACTCTCTGGCTACACCTTC. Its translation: CSASQLSGYTF.

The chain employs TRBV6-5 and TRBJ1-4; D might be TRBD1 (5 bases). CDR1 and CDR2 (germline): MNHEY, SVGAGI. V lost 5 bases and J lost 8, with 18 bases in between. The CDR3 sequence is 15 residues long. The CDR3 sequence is CASSPRGRPGEKLFF. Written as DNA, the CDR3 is TGTGCCAGCAGTCCCCGGGGGAGGCCGGGAGAAAAACTGTTTTTT.

The CDR3 region has the DNA TGTGCCAGCAGTTTAGCCCGGACAGGGCTGGATTGGAACACTGAAGCTTTCTTT. Protein product: CASSLARTGLDWNTEAFF. The V and J genes are TRBV6-2 or TRBV6-3 and TRBJ1-1, with 8 bases that match TRBD1. The V segment lost 4 bases and the J segment 1 base; nucleotides outside the gene matches: 14. In germline, CDR1 is MNHEY, CDR2 SVGEGT. CDR3 length: 18 amino acids.

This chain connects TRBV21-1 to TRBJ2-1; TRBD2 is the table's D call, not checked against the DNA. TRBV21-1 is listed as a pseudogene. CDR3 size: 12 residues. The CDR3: CASTGGFHEQFF. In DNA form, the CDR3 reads TGTGCCAGCACCGGAGGGTTCCATGAGCAGTTCTTC.

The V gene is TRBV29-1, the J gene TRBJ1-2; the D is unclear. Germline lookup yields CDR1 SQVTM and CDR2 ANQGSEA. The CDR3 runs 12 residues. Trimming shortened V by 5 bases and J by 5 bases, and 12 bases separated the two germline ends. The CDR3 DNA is TGCAGCGTTCTGGGGTCAGATTATGGCTACACCTTC. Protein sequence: CSVLGSDYGYTF.

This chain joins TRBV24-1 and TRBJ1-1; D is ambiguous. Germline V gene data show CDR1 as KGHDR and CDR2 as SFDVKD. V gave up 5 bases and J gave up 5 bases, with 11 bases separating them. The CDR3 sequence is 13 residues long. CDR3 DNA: TGTGCCACCAGTGTCCGCTCGGGGACTGAAGCTTTCTTT. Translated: CATSVRSGTEAFF.

Written as DNA, the CDR3 is TGTGCCAGCAGCTTGTTTAGGGGACTAGCGGGGGGTTCCTACAATGAGCAGTTCTTC. It specifies CASSLFRGLAGGSYNEQFF. The gene calls are TRBV5-4 and TRBJ2-1; 15 nucleotides line up with TRBD2. CDR1 and CDR2 from the germline V gene are SGHNT and YYREEE (reference sequence). Trimming took 1 base from V and 1 from J; bases not matched to a gene: 6. This CDR3 comprises 19 residues.

Here the CDR3 reads CAWSVLGMGTEAFF. In DNA form, the CDR3 reads TGTGCCTGGAGTGTACTAGGGATGGGCACTGAAGCTTTCTTT. The chain combines TRBV30 with TRBJ1-1; D is undetermined. Trimming removed 0 bases at V and 4 bases at J, with 12 bases between. The germline V gene has CDR1 GTSNPN and CDR2 SVGIG (reference sequence). The CDR3 length is 14 residues.

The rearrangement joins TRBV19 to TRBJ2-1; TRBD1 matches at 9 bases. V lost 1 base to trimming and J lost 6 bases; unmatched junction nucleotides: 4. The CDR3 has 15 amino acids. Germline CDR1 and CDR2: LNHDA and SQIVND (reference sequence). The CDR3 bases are TGTGCCAGTAGTATAGGGACAGGGGCCAGCAATGAGCAGTTCTTC. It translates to CASSIGTGASNEQFF.

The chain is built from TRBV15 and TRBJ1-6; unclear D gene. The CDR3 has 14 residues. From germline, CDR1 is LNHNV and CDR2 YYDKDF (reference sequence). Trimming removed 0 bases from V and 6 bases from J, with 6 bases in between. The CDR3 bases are TGTGCCACCAGCAGAGATTTTCGTAATTCACCCCTCCACTTT. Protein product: CATSRDFRNSPLHF.